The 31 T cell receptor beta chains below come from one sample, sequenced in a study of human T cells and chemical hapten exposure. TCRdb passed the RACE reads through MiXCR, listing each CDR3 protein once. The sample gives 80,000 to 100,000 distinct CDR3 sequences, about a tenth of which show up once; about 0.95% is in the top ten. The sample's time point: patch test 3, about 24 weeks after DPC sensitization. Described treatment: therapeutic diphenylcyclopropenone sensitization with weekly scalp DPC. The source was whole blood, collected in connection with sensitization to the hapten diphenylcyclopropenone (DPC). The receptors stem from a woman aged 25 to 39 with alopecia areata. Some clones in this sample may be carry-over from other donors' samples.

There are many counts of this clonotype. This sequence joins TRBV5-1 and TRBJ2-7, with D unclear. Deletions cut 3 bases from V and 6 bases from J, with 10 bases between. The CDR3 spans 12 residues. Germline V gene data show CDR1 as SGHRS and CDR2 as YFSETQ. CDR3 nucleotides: TGCGCCAGCAGCTCGATAGGGTCCGAGCAGTACTTC. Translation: CASSSIGSEQYF.

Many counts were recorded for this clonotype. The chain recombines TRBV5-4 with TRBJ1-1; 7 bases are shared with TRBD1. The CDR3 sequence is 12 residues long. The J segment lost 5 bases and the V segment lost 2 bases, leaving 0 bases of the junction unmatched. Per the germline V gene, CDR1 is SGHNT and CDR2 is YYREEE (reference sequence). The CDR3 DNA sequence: TGTGCCAGCAGCTTACAGGGGACTGAAGCTTTCTTT. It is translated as CASSLQGTEAFF.

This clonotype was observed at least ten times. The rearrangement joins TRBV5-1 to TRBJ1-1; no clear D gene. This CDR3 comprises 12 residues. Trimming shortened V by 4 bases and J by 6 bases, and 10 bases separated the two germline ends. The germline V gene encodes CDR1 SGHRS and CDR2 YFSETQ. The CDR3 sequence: CASSPSGSEAFF. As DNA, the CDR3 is TGCGCCAGCAGCCCGTCTGGATCTGAAGCTTTCTTT.

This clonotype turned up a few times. This CDR3 reads CASSQDLTGLYQETQYF. The CDR3 DNA follows: TGCGCCAGCAGCCAAGATCTTACAGGGCTGTACCAAGAGACCCAGTACTTC. The rearrangement joins TRBV4-1 to TRBJ2-5, with D maybe TRBD1 (6 bases). Trimming left V 0 bases short and J 0 bases short, with 14 bases between. The germline gives CDR1 MGHRA, CDR2 YSYEKL. The CDR3 sequence is 17 residues long.

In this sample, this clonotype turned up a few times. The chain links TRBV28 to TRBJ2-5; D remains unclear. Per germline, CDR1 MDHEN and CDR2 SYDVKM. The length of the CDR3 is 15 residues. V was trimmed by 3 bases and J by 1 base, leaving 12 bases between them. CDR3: CASSFLTRSQETQYF. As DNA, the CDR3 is TGTGCCAGCAGTTTTCTAACGCGGTCCCAAGAGACCCAGTACTTC.

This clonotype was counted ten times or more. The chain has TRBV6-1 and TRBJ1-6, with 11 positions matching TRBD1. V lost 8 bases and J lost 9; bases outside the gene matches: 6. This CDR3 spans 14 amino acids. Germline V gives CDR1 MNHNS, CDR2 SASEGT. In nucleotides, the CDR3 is TGTGCCAGCGGGGGACAGGGGGAGAGTTCACCCCTCCACTTT. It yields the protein CASGGQGESSPLHF.

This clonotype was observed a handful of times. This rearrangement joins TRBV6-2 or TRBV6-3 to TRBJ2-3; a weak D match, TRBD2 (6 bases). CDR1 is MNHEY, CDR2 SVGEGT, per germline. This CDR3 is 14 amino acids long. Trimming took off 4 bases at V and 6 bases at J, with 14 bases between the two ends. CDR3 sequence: CASSLPGEADTQYF. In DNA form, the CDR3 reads TGTGCCAGCAGTTTACCGGGAGAGGCGGATACGCAGTATTTT.

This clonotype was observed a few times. The CDR3 coding sequence is TGTGCCAGCAGCGTAAGGTGGTCCGGGGAGCTGTTTTTT. Its protein product is CASSVRWSGELFF. The chain recombines TRBV9 with TRBJ2-2, with no clear D. Germline lookup yields CDR1 SGDLS and CDR2 YYNGEE. The ends were cut back, 1 base at V and 6 bases at J, with 7 bases in the middle. The CDR3 extends over 13 amino acids.

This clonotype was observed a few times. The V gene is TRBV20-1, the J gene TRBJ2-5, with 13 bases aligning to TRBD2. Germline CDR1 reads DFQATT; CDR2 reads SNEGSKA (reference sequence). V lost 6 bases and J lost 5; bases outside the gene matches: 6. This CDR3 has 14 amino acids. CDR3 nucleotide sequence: TGCAGTGCAAGGACTAGCGGGAGTTACGAGACCCAGTACTTC. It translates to CSARTSGSYETQYF.

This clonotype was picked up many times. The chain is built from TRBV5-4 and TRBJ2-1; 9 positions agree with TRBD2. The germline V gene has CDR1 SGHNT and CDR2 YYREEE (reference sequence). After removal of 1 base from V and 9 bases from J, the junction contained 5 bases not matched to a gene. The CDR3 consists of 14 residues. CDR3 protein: CASSLRRGGFEQFF. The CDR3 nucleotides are TGTGCCAGCAGCTTGAGGCGGGGGGGCTTTGAGCAGTTCTTC.

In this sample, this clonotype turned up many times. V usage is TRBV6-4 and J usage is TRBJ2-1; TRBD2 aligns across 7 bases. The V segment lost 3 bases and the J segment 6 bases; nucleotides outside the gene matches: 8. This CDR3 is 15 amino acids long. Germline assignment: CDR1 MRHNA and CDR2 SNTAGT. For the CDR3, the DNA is TGTGCCAGCAGTGATGGGGAGACTAGCATCAATGAGCAGTTCTTC. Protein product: CASSDGETSINEQFF.

This CDR3 reads CATSSALAGANTGELFF. In nucleotides, the CDR3 is TGTGCCACCAGCAGCGCACTAGCGGGGGCGAACACCGGGGAGCTGTTTTTT. The rearrangement joins TRBV15 to TRBJ2-2; 11 bases are a match to TRBD2. This CDR3 region has 17 residues. Germline trimming cut 3 bases from V and 0 bases from J; bases unmatched to any gene: 3. Germline V gene sequence: CDR1 LNHNV, CDR2 YYDKDF (reference sequence).

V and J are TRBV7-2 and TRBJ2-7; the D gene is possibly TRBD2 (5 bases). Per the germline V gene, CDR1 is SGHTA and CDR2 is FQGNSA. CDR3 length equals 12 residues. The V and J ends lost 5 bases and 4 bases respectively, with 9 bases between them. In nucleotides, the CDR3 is TGTGCCAGCAGCCAATCGGGGTACGAGCAGTACGTC. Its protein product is CASSQSGYEQYV.

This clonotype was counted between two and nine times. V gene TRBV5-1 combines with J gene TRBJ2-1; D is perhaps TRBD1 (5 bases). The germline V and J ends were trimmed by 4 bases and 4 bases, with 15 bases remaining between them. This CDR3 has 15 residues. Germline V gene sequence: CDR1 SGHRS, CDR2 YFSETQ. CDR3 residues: CASSQGMGLYNEQFF. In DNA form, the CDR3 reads TGCGCCAGCAGCCAAGGAATGGGGCTTTACAATGAGCAGTTCTTC. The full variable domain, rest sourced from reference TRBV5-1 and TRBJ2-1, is KAGVTQTPRYLIKTRGQQVTLSCSPISGHRSVSWYQQTPGQGLQFLFEYFSETQRNKGNFPGRFSGRQFSNSRSEMNVSTLELGDSALYLCASSQGMGLYNEQFFGPGTRLTVL.

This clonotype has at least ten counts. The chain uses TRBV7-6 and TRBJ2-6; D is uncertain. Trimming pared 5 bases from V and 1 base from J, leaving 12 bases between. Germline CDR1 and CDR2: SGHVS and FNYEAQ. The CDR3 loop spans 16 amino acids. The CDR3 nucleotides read TGTGCCAGCAGCCCCCGGACGGTGTCTGGGGCCAACGTCCTGACTTTC. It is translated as CASSPRTVSGANVLTF.

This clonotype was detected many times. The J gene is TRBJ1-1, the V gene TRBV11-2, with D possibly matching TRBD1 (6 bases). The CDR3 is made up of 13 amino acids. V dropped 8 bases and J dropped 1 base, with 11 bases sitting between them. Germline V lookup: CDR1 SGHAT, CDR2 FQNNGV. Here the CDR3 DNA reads TGTGCCAGCGGCTGGACAGCGAACACTGAAGCTTTCTTT. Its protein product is CASGWTANTEAFF. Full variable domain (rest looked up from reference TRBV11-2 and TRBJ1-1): EAGVAQSPRYKIIEKRQSVAFWCNPISGHATLYWYQQILGQGPKLLIQFQNNGVVDDSQLPKDRFSAERLKGVDSTLKIQPAKLEDSAVYLCASGWTANTEAFFGQGTRLTVV.

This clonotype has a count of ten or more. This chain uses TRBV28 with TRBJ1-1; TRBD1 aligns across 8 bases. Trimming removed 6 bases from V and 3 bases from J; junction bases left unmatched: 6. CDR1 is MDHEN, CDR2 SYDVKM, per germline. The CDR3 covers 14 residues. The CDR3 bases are TGTGCCAGCAGCCCAGGGGGCAAGTACACTGAAGCTTTCTTT. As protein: CASSPGGKYTEAFF.

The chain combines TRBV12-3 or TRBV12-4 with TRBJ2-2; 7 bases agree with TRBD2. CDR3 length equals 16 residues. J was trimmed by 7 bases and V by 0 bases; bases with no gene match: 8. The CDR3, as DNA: TGTGCCAGCAGTTTAGCGGGAGGGCCGAGGGACGGGGAGCTGTTTTTT. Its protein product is CASSLAGGPRDGELFF.

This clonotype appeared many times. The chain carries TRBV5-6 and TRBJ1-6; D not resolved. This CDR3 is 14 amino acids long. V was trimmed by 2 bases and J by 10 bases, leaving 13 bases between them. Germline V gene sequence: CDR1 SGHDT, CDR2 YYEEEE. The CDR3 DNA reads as TGTGCCAGCAGCTTCAACTACGAGAGGTCACCCCTCCACTTT. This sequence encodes CASSFNYERSPLHF. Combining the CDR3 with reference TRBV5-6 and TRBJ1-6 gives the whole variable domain DAGVTQSPTHLIKTRGQQVTLRCSPKSGHDTVSWYQQALGQGPQFIFQYYEEEERQRGNFPDRFSGHQFPNYSSELNVNALLLGDSALYLCASSFNYERSPLHFGNGTRLTVT.

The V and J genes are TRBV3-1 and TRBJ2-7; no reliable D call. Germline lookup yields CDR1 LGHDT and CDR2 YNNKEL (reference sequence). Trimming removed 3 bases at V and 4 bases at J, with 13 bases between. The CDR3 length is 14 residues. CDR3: CASSQQPGPYEQYV. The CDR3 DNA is TGTGCCAGCAGCCAGCAGCCAGGTCCTTACGAGCAGTACGTC.

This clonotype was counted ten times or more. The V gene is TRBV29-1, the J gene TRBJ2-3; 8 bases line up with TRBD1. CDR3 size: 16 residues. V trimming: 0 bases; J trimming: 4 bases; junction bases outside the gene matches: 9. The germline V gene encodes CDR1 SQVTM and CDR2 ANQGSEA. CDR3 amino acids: CSVEDGQGAPADTQYF. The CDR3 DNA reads TGCAGCGTTGAAGATGGGCAGGGGGCTCCGGCAGATACGCAGTATTTT.

CDR3: CSVDRSADTQYF. The CDR3 coding sequence is TGCAGCGTTGATCGGTCAGCAGATACGCAGTATTTT. The chain employs TRBV29-1 and TRBJ2-3; D gene ambiguous. CDR1 is SQVTM and CDR2 is ANQGSEA in the germline V gene. V was shortened by 3 bases and J by 4 bases, with 8 bases between the two germline ends. The CDR3 has 12 residues.

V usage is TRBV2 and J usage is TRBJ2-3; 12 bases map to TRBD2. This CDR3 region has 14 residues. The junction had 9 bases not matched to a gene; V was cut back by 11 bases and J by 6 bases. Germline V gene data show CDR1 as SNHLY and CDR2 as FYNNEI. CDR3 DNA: TGTGCCGGCCGACTAGCGGGAGAATATGATACGCAGTATTTT. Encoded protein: CAGRLAGEYDTQYF.

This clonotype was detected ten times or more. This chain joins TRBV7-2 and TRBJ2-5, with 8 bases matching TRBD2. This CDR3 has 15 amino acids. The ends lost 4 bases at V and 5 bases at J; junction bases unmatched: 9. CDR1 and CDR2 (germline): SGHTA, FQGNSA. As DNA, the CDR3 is TGTGCCAGCAGCTCCGGGGGGGCCGGGCACGAGACCCAGTACTTC. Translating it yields CASSSGGAGHETQYF.

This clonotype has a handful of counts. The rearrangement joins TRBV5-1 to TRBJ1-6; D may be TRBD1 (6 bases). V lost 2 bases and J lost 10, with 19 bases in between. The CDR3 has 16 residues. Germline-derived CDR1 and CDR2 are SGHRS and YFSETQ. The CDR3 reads CASSLSLQGRGSPLHF. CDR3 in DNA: TGCGCCAGCAGCTTATCCTTACAGGGAAGAGGATCACCCCTCCACTTT.

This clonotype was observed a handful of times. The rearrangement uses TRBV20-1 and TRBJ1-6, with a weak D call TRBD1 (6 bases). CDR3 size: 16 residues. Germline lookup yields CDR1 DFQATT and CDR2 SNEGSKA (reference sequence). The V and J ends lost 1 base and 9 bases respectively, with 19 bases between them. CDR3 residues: CSARGDILTVASPLHF. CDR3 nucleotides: TGCAGTGCTAGAGGGGACATACTTACGGTTGCTTCACCCCTCCACTTT.

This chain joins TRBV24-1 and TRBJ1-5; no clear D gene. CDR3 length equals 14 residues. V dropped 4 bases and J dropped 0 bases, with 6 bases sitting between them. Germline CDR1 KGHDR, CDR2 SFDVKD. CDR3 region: CATSDNISNQPQHF. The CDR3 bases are TGTGCCACCAGTGACAACATTAGCAATCAGCCCCAGCATTTT.

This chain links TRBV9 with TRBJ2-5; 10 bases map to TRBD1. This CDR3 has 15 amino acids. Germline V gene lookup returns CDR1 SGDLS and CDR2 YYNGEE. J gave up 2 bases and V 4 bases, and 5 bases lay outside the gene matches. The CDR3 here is CASSPQDRGQETQYF. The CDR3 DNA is TGTGCCAGCAGCCCCCAGGACAGGGGGCAAGAGACCCAGTACTTC.

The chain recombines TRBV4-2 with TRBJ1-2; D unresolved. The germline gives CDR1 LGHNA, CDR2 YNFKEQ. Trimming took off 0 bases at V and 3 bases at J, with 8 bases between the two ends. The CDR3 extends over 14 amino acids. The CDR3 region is CASSQDAGDYGYTF. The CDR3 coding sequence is TGTGCCAGCAGCCAAGACGCGGGCGACTATGGCTACACCTTC.

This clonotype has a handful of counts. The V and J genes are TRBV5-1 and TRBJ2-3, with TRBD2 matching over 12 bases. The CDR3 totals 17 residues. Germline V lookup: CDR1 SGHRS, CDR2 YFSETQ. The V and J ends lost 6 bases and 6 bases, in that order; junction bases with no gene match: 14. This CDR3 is CASTPLSSGGAADTQYF. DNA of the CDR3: TGCGCCAGCACCCCCCTGTCTAGCGGGGGGGCCGCGGATACGCAGTATTTT.

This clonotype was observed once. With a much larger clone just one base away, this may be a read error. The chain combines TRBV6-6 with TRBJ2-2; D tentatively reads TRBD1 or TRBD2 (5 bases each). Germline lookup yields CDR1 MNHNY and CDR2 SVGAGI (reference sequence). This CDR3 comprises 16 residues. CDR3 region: CASMDGITGPTGEPFF. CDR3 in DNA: TGTGCCAGCATGGATGGGATAACGGGGCCCACCGGGGAGCCGTTTTTT.